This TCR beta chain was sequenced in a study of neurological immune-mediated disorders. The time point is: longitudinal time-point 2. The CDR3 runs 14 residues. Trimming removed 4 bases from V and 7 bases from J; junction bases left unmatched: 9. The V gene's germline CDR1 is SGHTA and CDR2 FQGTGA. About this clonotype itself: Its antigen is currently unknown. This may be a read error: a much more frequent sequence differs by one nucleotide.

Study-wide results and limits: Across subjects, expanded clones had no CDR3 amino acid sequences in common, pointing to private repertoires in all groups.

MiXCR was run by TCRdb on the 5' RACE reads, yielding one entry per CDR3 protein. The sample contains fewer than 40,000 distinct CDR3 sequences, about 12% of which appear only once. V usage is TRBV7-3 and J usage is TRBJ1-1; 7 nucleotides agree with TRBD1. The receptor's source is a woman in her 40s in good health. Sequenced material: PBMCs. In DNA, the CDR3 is TGTGCCAGCAGCTCCACAGGGGTGGTGGATGAAGCTTTCTTT. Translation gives CASSSTGVVDEAFF.